These 18 T cell receptor beta chains originate from one sample sequenced in a study of cytomegalovirus exposure and HLA in healthy donors. The method was immunoSEQ multiplex PCR; TCRdb's version includes in-frame clones alone and lacks a portion of them. In the table there are about 140,000 clones, 88% of which are singletons. The sequencing sample was made of PBMCs. The source of these receptors is a woman between 18 and 29 years old in good health and CMV-seropositive.

In this sample, this clone is medium-sized (0.01 to 0.1%). This CDR3 is also generated by other DNA sequences in the sample. The V and J genes are TRBV15 and TRBJ1-2; TRBD1 matches at 7 bases. CDR1 is LNHNV, CDR2 YYDKDF, per germline (reference sequence). The V segment lost 1 base and the J segment 4 bases; nucleotides outside the gene matches: 0. The CDR3 is 13 residues long. The CDR3 is CATSRGTGYGYTF. CDR3 bases: TGTGCCACCAGCAGAGGGACAGGCTATGGCTACACCTTC.

The rearrangement links TRBV7-2 to TRBJ1-5, with a tentative D call TRBD1 (5 bases). Germline CDR1 reads SGHTA; CDR2 reads FQGNSA. This CDR3 is 16 amino acids long. Trimming pared 3 bases from V and 2 bases from J, leaving 14 bases between. CDR3 sequence (DNA): TGTGCCAGCAGCTTCGACAGTAGGTTGGGCAATCAGCCCCAGCATTTT. This codes for CASSFDSRLGNQPQHF.

The V and J genes are TRBV2 and TRBJ1-3, with 12 bases aligning to TRBD1. The V segment lost 5 bases and the J segment 0 bases; nucleotides outside the gene matches: 5. CDR1 SNHLY and CDR2 FYNNEI come from the germline V gene. This CDR3 has 17 amino acids. The CDR3 here is CASSLGQGAFSGNTIYF. The CDR3 region has the DNA TGTGCCAGCAGTTTGGGACAGGGGGCCTTCTCTGGAAACACCATATATTTT.

V gene TRBV6-5 combines with J gene TRBJ1-1, with 11 positions matching TRBD1. Germline CDR1 reads MNHEY; CDR2 reads SVGAGI. The CDR3 consists of 15 residues. V was pared by 7 bases and J by 5 bases, with 9 bases of the junction left unmatched. In DNA, the CDR3 is TGTGCCAGCATTAGGACAGGGGGCGCTTGGACTGAAGCTTTCTTT. It encodes CASIRTGGAWTEAFF.

This clone was seen only once. This chain connects TRBV29-1 to TRBJ1-1; D is perhaps TRBD1 (6 bases). The CDR3 consists of 13 residues. Trimming removed 7 bases at V and 1 base at J, with 13 bases between. Germline loops: CDR1 SQVTM, CDR2 ANQGSEA. The CDR3 nucleotides are TGCAGCGCTTCAGGACAGAGGAACACTGAAGCTTTCTTT. It codes for CSASGQRNTEAFF.

CDR3 DNA sequence: TGTGCCTGGAGTGCGACAGGTAATAGCAATCAGCCCCAGCATTTT. It yields the protein CAWSATGNSNQPQHF. V and J are TRBV30 and TRBJ1-5, with D perhaps TRBD1 (6 bases). The V end was cut by 1 base, the J end by 0 bases, with 10 bases between. The CDR3 covers 15 residues. Germline V gene data show CDR1 as GTSNPN and CDR2 as SVGIG (reference sequence).

This clone showed up just a few times. This chain links TRBV7-9 with TRBJ2-7; perhaps TRBD1 as D (6 bases). The CDR3 consists of 13 residues. Deletions cut 4 bases from V and 4 bases from J, with 11 bases between. Germline CDR1 reads SEHNR; CDR2 reads FQNEAQ (reference sequence). The CDR3 DNA is TGTGCCAGCAGCTCGGCAGGGGAGTACGAGCAGTACTTC. Translating it yields CASSSAGEYEQYF.

V usage is TRBV9 and J usage is TRBJ2-5, with 7 bases that match TRBD1. There are 14 residues in the CDR3. After removal of 4 bases from V and 5 bases from J, the junction contained 8 bases not matched to a gene. The germline V gene has CDR1 SGDLS and CDR2 YYNGEE. The CDR3 coding sequence is TGTGCCAGCAGCCCCGAGGGCAGGGGGGAGACCCAGTACTTC. Translating gives CASSPEGRGETQYF.

This clone has only a few counts. The chain couples TRBV6-5 to TRBJ1-2; 7 bases are a match to TRBD1. Germline values: CDR1 MNHEY, CDR2 SVGAGI. The CDR3 contains 12 residues. The junction had 6 bases not matched to a gene; V was cut back by 6 bases and J by 8 bases. The CDR3 DNA sequence: TGTGCCAGCAGGCAAGACAGGGAAGGCTACACCTTC. Translated: CASRQDREGYTF.

J is TRBJ2-3 and V is TRBV28; D is possibly TRBD1 (5 bases). Trimming pared 4 bases from V and 0 bases from J, leaving 11 bases between. The CDR3 length is 15 residues. Germline assignment: CDR1 MDHEN and CDR2 SYDVKM. This CDR3 is CASSSTDRSTDTQYF. CDR3 coding DNA: TGTGCCAGCAGTTCGACCGACAGAAGCACAGATACGCAGTATTTT. The full variable domain, completed using reference TRBV28 and TRBJ2-3, is DVKVTQSSRYLVKRTGEKVFLECVQDMDHENMFWYRQDPGLGLRLIYFSYDVKMKEKGDIPEGYSVSREKKERFSLILESASTNQTSMYLCASSSTDRSTDTQYFGPGTRLTVL.

The chain is built from TRBV9 and TRBJ1-2; D is unresolved. CDR1 and CDR2 from the germline V gene are SGDLS and YYNGEE. Trimming stripped 2 bases from V and 5 bases from J, with 16 bases between. The CDR3 covers 15 residues. CDR3 sequence reads: CASSVFQAEAYGYTF. CDR3 DNA sequence: TGTGCCAGCAGCGTTTTCCAGGCGGAGGCGTATGGCTACACCTTC.

The chain has TRBV5-6 and TRBJ2-7; TRBD2 agrees at 11 bases. V was clipped by 4 bases and J by 6 bases; unmatched bases: 9. In germline, CDR1 is SGHDT, CDR2 YYEEEE. The CDR3 totals 15 residues. The CDR3: CASSRQGLAGGEQYF. The CDR3 DNA reads as TGTGCCAGCAGCCGCCAGGGCCTAGCGGGAGGCGAGCAGTACTTC.

The gene calls are TRBV6-1 and TRBJ2-3, with 8 bases aligning to TRBD2. Germline V gives CDR1 MNHNS, CDR2 SASEGT. V lost 5 bases and J lost 1; bases outside the gene matches: 2. The CDR3 spans 14 residues. The CDR3 spells CASSFGRGTDTQYF. The CDR3 region has the DNA TGTGCCAGCAGTTTCGGGAGGGGCACAGATACGCAGTATTTT.

The chain carries TRBV9 and TRBJ1-3; weak D call: TRBD1 (5 bases). This CDR3 spans 16 amino acids. Trimming left V 0 bases short and J 2 bases short, with 12 bases between. Germline CDR1 reads SGDLS; CDR2 reads YYNGEE. For the CDR3, the DNA is TGTGCCAGCAGCGTAGTCCAGGGTCTCACTGGAAACACCATATATTTT. Its translation: CASSVVQGLTGNTIYF.

Note on this clone: The junction does not match germline at one end; this may be a read error. The rearrangement uses TRBV6-1 and TRBJ1-2; a possible D gene is TRBD1 (5 bases). The germline V gene encodes CDR1 MNHNS and CDR2 SASEGT. The CDR3 loop spans 12 amino acids. The CDR3 DNA reads as TGTGCCACCATATCGACAGTTACGAGAGTATACTTC. It is translated as CATISTVTRVYF.

In this sample, this clone turned up a few times. The chain carries TRBV30 and TRBJ1-2; 8 bases agree with TRBD1. Germline-derived CDR1 and CDR2 are GTSNPN and SVGIG (reference sequence). Trimming at V came to 3 bases and at J to 6 bases, leaving 6 bases not matched to a gene. CDR3 length: 13 residues. Here the CDR3 DNA reads TGTGCCTGGAGCAACACAGGGGGACATGGCTACACCTTC. Protein product: CAWSNTGGHGYTF.

The chain has TRBV7-3 and TRBJ2-1, with 7 nucleotides matching TRBD1. The germline CDR1 and CDR2 sequences are SGHTA and FQGTGA. The CDR3 extends over 16 amino acids. After removal of 6 bases from V and 4 bases from J, the junction contained 12 bases not matched to a gene. Written as DNA, the CDR3 is TGTGCCAGCAGTTTCGTAGGGGGCGGAGCTTACAATGAGCAGTTCTTC. Translation gives CASSFVGGGAYNEQFF.

This clone was detected only once. The chain joins TRBV28 to TRBJ1-2; 12 bases are a match to TRBD1. Germline V gene data show CDR1 as MDHEN and CDR2 as SYDVKM. J was trimmed by 6 bases and V by 2 bases; bases with no gene match: 10. This CDR3 region has 17 residues. CDR3 bases: TGTGCCAGCAGTTTAGGGGGACAGGGGGCGCTTTGGGATGGCTACACCTTC. Translating gives CASSLGGQGALWDGYTF.